This T cell receptor beta chain was found in a study of beta chain features in type 1 diabetes listed by TCRdb under 2018. Regarding the study in general: No differences in mean age, gender distribution, total cell number or subset yield were found between patients and healthy donors. A total of some 100,000,000 sorted cells were examined across all samples, and a strong correlation was observed between cell number per subset and RNA yield. The study compared the TCRB repertoires of sorted circulating CD4+ T cell subsets in recently diagnosed type 1 diabetes patients with those in matched healthy donors. Whereas all 30 or so donors provided naive and central memory subsets, regulatory and stem cell-like memory subsets were isolated from just 8 patients and roughly 8 healthy donors.

Beyond this particular receptor, the publication reports: Shorter templates might have been favored by PCR, but patient and control samples were amplified and corrected together, so both groups would have been affected equally by any skew. In all four CD4+ subsets, TCRB CDR3 length was moderately but significantly shorter in type 1 diabetes patients. Because cDNA was sequenced instead of genomic DNA, highly expressing activated cells could be over-represented, though the groups showed no difference in activation or CD3 levels. Naive, central memory and regulatory TCRB repertoires appeared more similar among patients than among healthy donors. HLA sub-analyses involved small numbers of individuals, so any influence of HLA type on TCRB rearrangement remained unresolved. At VDJ recombination sites, type 1 diabetes patients had fewer insertions and more deleted nucleotides, which implies abnormalities in thymic rearrangement.

Each donor gave one peripheral blood draw, approximately 0.11 L on average, collected into heparinised tubes. Using a panel that included CD45RO, CCR7, CD25, CD127, CD95 and CD27, naive, central memory, regulatory and stem cell-like memory CD4+ T cells were sorted on a BD FACSAria II. A purity above 95% was achieved for all sorted populations. Right away, PBMCs were isolated by Lymphoprep density gradient centrifugation and were stained directly, with no culture step. So that batch effects would be minimized, each experiment stained and sorted samples in pairs, pairing one healthy donor with one patient. At the junction V is shortened by 6 bases and J by 2 bases; bases outside the gene matches: 11. CDR3 length: 17 amino acids, cysteine to phenylalanine. CDR3 DNA only is kept here, 51 bases in frame from base 1. From a lookup of the germline V gene, CDR1 and CDR2 are MDHEN and SYDVKM. This clone was counted between two and nine times. No cognate antigen has been identified for it. Qualities for individual bases were not recorded, and no much larger clone is one base off.

All of the isolated RNA was reverse transcribed with the High Capacity cDNA Reverse Transcription Kit, so expressed TCRB transcripts were sequenced. Naive, central memory and regulatory T cell samples underwent deep immunoSEQ sequencing, averaging roughly 3.3 million total reads per sample. After sorted cells were lysed in RLT buffer, RNA was extracted with DNase-treated RNeasy Micro or Mini kits, with the choice depending on cell number. To prevent cross-contamination, every cell subset was processed on its own, while patient and healthy donor samples were processed together. TCRB sequences were amplified from cDNA with the immunoSEQ multiplex PCR, producing 87-bp fragments spanning the CDR3 region. Sequencing of the amplicons was performed on the Illumina HiSeq platform. The original pipeline was this. Synthetic template baselines were used to correct PCR bias computationally, reads within Hamming distance 2 were collapsed together, and singletons that could not be merged were discarded. Reads were aligned against IMGT to assign V, D and J genes, CDR3 length and insertions or deletions at six rearrangement sites. Within each subset, clonotype counts were normalized to sorted cell number, after which true diversity and Gini coefficients were computed with the tcR R package. Repertoire sharing was quantified using the overlap coefficient calculated on TCRB nucleotide sequences. Out-of-frame TCRB sequences from naive cells were analyzed as a proxy for the pre-selection repertoire. Not all clones reach the TCRdb copy of this immuneACCESS table, which keeps in-frame sequences only. Checked studies attribute under half of the gap to unresolved V genes and leave the rest unexplained. That table is the source of V, J and clone size, and D and trimming were worked out from the DNA. This sample has 810,000 or so clones in its table, and roughly 15% of those were observed once. Around 0.02% of the sample lies in the top ten.

Material: naive CD4+ T cells from blood. The cell subset or site label here, explained by the study, means: true naive CD4+ T cells. This sequence originates from a woman aged 18-29 years in good health. Rearrangement joined TRBV28 to TRBJ1-4, with TRBD1 matching 8 junction bases. The CDR3 sequence is CASSWTGPRSTNEKLFF. The DNA reads TGTGCCAGCAGCTGGACAGGGCCACGGTCCACTAATGAAAAACTGTTTTTT.